This entry lists 20 T cell receptor beta chains sequenced from one sample in a study of T cell responses to AZD1222 COVID-19 vaccine. Sequencing used immunoSEQ multiplex PCR; TCRdb keeps in-frame clones, though not all of them. This table holds about 120,000 clones, about 91% found once. Sample: peripheral blood, taken 28 days after the second AZD1222 dose. Receptors originate from an adult who received the AZD1222 COVID-19 vaccine.

This clone appeared once. The V call is TRBV28, the J call TRBJ2-7; D is undetermined. Germline CDR1 MDHEN, CDR2 SYDVKM. V was pared by 1 base and J by 0 bases, with 10 bases between. The CDR3 totals 15 residues. CDR3 sequence: CASSLLWQASYEQYF. In DNA, the CDR3 is TGTGCCAGCAGTTTATTGTGGCAGGCCTCCTACGAGCAGTACTTC.

The sample holds one count of this clone. The gene calls are TRBV6-5 and TRBJ2-2; 7 positions agree with TRBD1. The germline V gene has CDR1 MNHEY and CDR2 SVGAGI. J lost 5 bases, V lost 0 bases, and 6 bases had no gene match. The CDR3 contains 16 residues. The CDR3 sequence is CASSYSTGYWTGELFF. The DNA for the CDR3 is TGTGCCAGCAGTTACTCGACAGGGTATTGGACCGGGGAGCTGTTTTTT.

The CDR3 region has the DNA TGTGCCAGCAGTTTATTCTCGGGCTCCTACAATGAGCAGTTCTTC. Residues: CASSLFSGSYNEQFF. The chain carries TRBV27 and TRBJ2-1, with D unresolved. This CDR3 is built from 15 residues. Germline V gene sequence: CDR1 MNHEY, CDR2 SMNVEV (reference sequence). The ends were cut back, 1 base at V and 0 bases at J, with 7 bases in the middle.

This chain links TRBV11-3 with TRBJ2-7, with TRBD2 matching 9 bases. The ends lost 5 bases at V and 4 bases at J; junction bases unmatched: 3. Germline V gene sequence: CDR1 SGHNT, CDR2 YENEEA. This CDR3 is built from 13 residues. Here the CDR3 reads CASSVLAGYEQYF. CDR3 DNA: TGTGCCAGCAGCGTCCTAGCGGGATACGAGCAGTACTTC. Full variable domain (rest looked up from reference TRBV11-3 and TRBJ2-7): EAGVVQSPRYKIIEKKQPVAFWCNPISGHNTLYWYLQNLGQGPELLIRYENEEAVDDSQLPKDRFSAERLKGVDSTLKIQPAELGDSAVYLCASSVLAGYEQYFGPGTRLTVT.

V and J are TRBV2 and TRBJ2-3; D uncertain. Trimming removed 3 bases at V and 5 bases at J, with 9 bases between. Per germline, CDR1 SNHLY and CDR2 FYNNEI. CDR3 length equals 13 residues. The CDR3 loop reads CASSETRRDTQYF. CDR3 DNA: TGTGCCAGCAGTGAGACTCGCAGAGATACGCAGTATTTT.

V gene TRBV4-2 combines with J gene TRBJ1-1; D ambiguous. V was shortened by 0 bases and J by 3 bases, with 11 bases between the two germline ends. The CDR3 length is 15 residues. Germline V gene sequence: CDR1 LGHNA, CDR2 YNFKEQ. The CDR3 DNA reads as TGTGCCAGCAGCCAAGATCGAAGCGGTCACACTGAAGCTTTCTTT. As protein: CASSQDRSGHTEAFF.

The CDR3 sequence: CASSPTGSTDTQYF. For the CDR3, the DNA is TGTGCCAGTAGTCCTACAGGGAGCACAGATACGCAGTATTTT. The genes are TRBV19 and TRBJ2-3, with TRBD1 as a possible D gene (6 bases). Trimming removed 5 bases at V and 0 bases at J, with 9 bases between. The CDR3 is 14 residues long. Germline assignment: CDR1 LNHDA and CDR2 SQIVND (reference sequence).

The chain joins TRBV7-9 to TRBJ1-6, with a tentative D call TRBD1 (5 bases). The ends were cut back, 6 bases at V and 7 bases at J, with 19 bases in the middle. The CDR3 is 16 residues long. Per the germline V gene, CDR1 is SEHNR and CDR2 is FQNEAQ (reference sequence). This chain's CDR3 is CASSVNTGGVNSPLHF. DNA of the CDR3: TGTGCCAGCAGTGTAAACACTGGGGGGGTGAATTCACCCCTCCACTTT.

The V call is TRBV29-1, the J call TRBJ2-5; D gene unclear. The germline gives CDR1 SQVTM, CDR2 ANQGSEA. Trimming removed 5 bases from V and 3 bases from J, with 13 bases in between. The CDR3 sequence is 13 residues long. The CDR3 region is CSVSSRQKETQYF. The CDR3 nucleotides read TGCAGCGTTTCGTCAAGGCAGAAAGAGACCCAGTACTTC.

The CDR3: CASSERVSSYNEQFF. The CDR3 bases are TGTGCCAGCAGTGAACGCGTTAGCTCCTACAATGAGCAGTTCTTC. This rearrangement joins TRBV2 to TRBJ2-1; D is ambiguous. Trimming removed 2 bases at V and 0 bases at J, with 8 bases between. The CDR3 covers 15 residues. The germline V gene encodes CDR1 SNHLY and CDR2 FYNNEI.

The gene calls are TRBV19 and TRBJ2-3, with D possibly TRBD1 on 6 matching bases. In germline, CDR1 is LNHDA, CDR2 SQIVND (reference sequence). Trimming cost V 6 bases and J 0 bases, with 13 bases left between them. This CDR3 contains 15 residues. The chain's CDR3 is CASSLGDISTDTQYF. In nucleotides, the CDR3 is TGTGCCAGTAGCTTAGGGGACATCAGCACAGATACGCAGTATTTT.

The V and J genes are TRBV10-1 and TRBJ1-5; D is unclear. Germline V CDR1 and CDR2: WNHNN, SYGVQD (reference sequence). V lost 2 bases and J 6 bases, leaving 11 bases between the germline ends. CDR3 length: 14 amino acids. The CDR3 is CASSEVRVSQPQHF. CDR3 nucleotide sequence: TGCGCCAGCAGTGAGGTAAGGGTTTCTCAGCCCCAGCATTTT.

Only a few counts were recorded for this clone. This chain joins TRBV11-2 and TRBJ2-3; 7 bases fit TRBD1. The CDR3 extends over 15 amino acids. Looked up from germline, CDR1 is SGHAT and CDR2 is FQNNGV. V shed 5 bases, J shed 2 bases, and the junction held 7 bases outside the gene matches. DNA for the CDR3: TGTGCCAGCAGCAAACAGGGGCCCCCCACAGATACGCAGTATTTT. As protein: CASSKQGPPTDTQYF.

J is TRBJ2-7 and V is TRBV11-2, with 11 bases lining up with TRBD2. V lost 7 bases and J lost 1; bases outside the gene matches: 6. This CDR3 contains 15 residues. Germline V lookup: CDR1 SGHAT, CDR2 FQNNGV. CDR3 protein: CASTYLAGGSYEQYF. The CDR3 DNA reads as TGTGCCAGCACCTATTTAGCGGGAGGGTCCTACGAGCAGTACTTC.

This chain joins TRBV27 and TRBJ2-7, with a possible D match to TRBD1 (5 bases). The CDR3 covers 15 residues. Germline V gene lookup returns CDR1 MNHEY and CDR2 SMNVEV (reference sequence). The V end was cut by 4 bases, the J end by 7 bases, with 20 bases between. The CDR3, as DNA: TGTGCCAGCAGTTCCCTTCCCGACAGAACTAAAGAGCAGTACTTC. This encodes CASSSLPDRTKEQYF.

V is TRBV27 and J is TRBJ2-1; D is possibly TRBD1 (5 bases). Germline V gives CDR1 MNHEY, CDR2 SMNVEV (reference sequence). This CDR3 is built from 19 residues. With 10 bases removed from V and 0 bases from J, the gap between germline ends came to 28 bases. CDR3 nucleotides: TGTGCCACTTGGCACGCAGGGCAGGGTGGGCCGAGCTCCTACAATGAGCAGTTCTTC. Its translation is CATWHAGQGGPSSYNEQFF.

This rearrangement joins TRBV28 to TRBJ2-1; the match to TRBD2 covers 12 bases. From germline, CDR1 is MDHEN and CDR2 SYDVKM. Trimming at V came to 5 bases and at J to 8 bases, leaving 4 bases not matched to a gene. This CDR3 has 14 amino acids. The CDR3 spells CASSPLAGGYEQFF. As DNA, the CDR3 is TGTGCCAGCAGTCCGCTAGCGGGAGGGTATGAGCAGTTCTTC.

This chain uses TRBV5-1 with TRBJ2-7, with TRBD2 matching over 10 bases. The J segment lost 4 bases and the V segment lost 0 bases, leaving 7 bases of the junction unmatched. The CDR3 loop spans 16 amino acids. Germline assignment: CDR1 SGHRS and CDR2 YFSETQ. CDR3 in DNA: TGCGCCAGCAGCTTGGATGCTAGCGGGGGACTATACGAGCAGTACTTC. Translated, it gives CASSLDASGGLYEQYF.

The J gene is TRBJ1-5, the V gene TRBV30, with D perhaps matching TRBD1 (5 bases). This CDR3 is built from 15 residues. Germline V gives CDR1 GTSNPN, CDR2 SVGIG (reference sequence). V lost 0 bases and J 3 bases, leaving 12 bases between the germline ends. The DNA of the CDR3 is TGTGCCTGGAGTGTACTAGGGGTGGCCAATCAGCCCCAGCATTTT. Encoded protein: CAWSVLGVANQPQHF.

V usage is TRBV18 and J usage is TRBJ2-5; no clear D. CDR1 KGHSH and CDR2 LQKENI come from the germline V gene. V was shortened by 0 bases and J by 3 bases, with 17 bases between the two germline ends. The CDR3 loop spans 17 amino acids. In DNA, the CDR3 is TGTGCCAGCTCACCACCGTCCGCCCGAACCACGAAAGAGACCCAGTACTTC. It translates to CASSPPSARTTKETQYF. Full variable domain (missing parts from reference TRBV18 and TRBJ2-5): NAGVMQNPRHLVRRRGQEARLRCSPMKGHSHVYWYRQLPEEGLKFMVYLQKENIIDESGMPKERFSAEFPKEGPSILRIQQVVRGDSAAYFCASSPPSARTTKETQYFGPGTRLLVL.